The rows below give T cell receptor beta chains drawn from one sample of a study of neurological immune-mediated disorders. TCRdb fed the 5' RACE reads into MiXCR, producing one record per CDR3 protein. Here the sample spans over 15,000 distinct CDR3 sequences, roughly 10% being singletons. The sequenced sample consisted of CD8+ T cells from blood. These receptors were collected from a woman aged 45-65 years in good health. Each CDR3 is given with its conserved first and last residue. Each record gives: J gene, clone size, CDR3 length, D gene, V gene, CDR3 protein, CDR3 DNA. D genes are given only for firm matches. Part of the rows lack a size; the others show once, few, many or a class for expanded clones.

TRBJ2-1	many	13	NA	TRBV18	CASSPPGNNEQFF	TGTGCCAGCTCACCACCTGGGAACAATGAGCAGTTCTTC
TRBJ2-7	NA	13	NA	TRBV6-5	CASIGGGAGEQYF	TGTGCCAGCATCGGAGGGGGGGCTGGCGAGCAGTACTTC
TRBJ2-3	many	14	NA	TRBV29-1	CSVAGYQSTDTQYF	TGCAGCGTTGCCGGGTATCAAAGCACAGATACGCAGTATTTT
TRBJ2-3	many	14	NA	TRBV15	CATSRAYGGDTQYF	TGTGCCACCAGCAGAGCTTATGGGGGAGATACGCAGTATTTT
TRBJ2-2	many	14	NA	TRBV7-6	CASSLAGVGGELFF	TGTGCCAGCAGCTTAGCTGGGGTCGGCGGGGAGCTGTTTTTT
TRBJ1-2	many	11	NA	TRBV29-1	CSVEGVYGYTF	TGCAGCGTAGAAGGGGTCTATGGCTACACCTTC
TRBJ2-7	many	15	NA	TRBV11-2	CASSSAFGSGYEQYF	TGTGCCAGCAGCTCCGCCTTTGGTAGCGGATACGAGCAGTACTTC
TRBJ2-2	many	12	NA	TRBV7-9	CAPGRLTGELFF	TGTGCCCCAGGACGCCTCACCGGGGAGCTGTTTTTT
TRBJ1-5	many	14	NA	TRBV20-1	CSARDPGSNQPQHF	TGCAGTGCTAGAGATCCAGGGTCTAATCAGCCCCAGCATTTT
TRBJ2-1	many	9	NA	TRBV29-1	CSVGREQFF	TGCAGCGTTGGGCGTGAGCAGTTCTTC
TRBJ2-6	many	14	NA	TRBV28	CASSLQGGANVLTF	TGTGCCAGCAGTTTACAGGGAGGGGCCAACGTCCTGACTTTC
TRBJ2-1	many	15	NA	TRBV12-3/TRBV12-4	CASSRVGQGRIEQFF	TGTGCCAGCAGCCGGGTTGGGCAGGGGCGGATTGAGCAGTTCTTC
TRBJ2-7	many	11	NA	TRBV28	CASTSSYEQYF	TGTGCCAGCACGTCATCCTACGAGCAGTACTTC
TRBJ2-5	medium-sized	14	NA	TRBV6-2/TRBV6-3	CASSYSGVGETQYF	TGTGCCAGCAGTTACTCGGGGGTAGGGGAGACCCAGTACTTC
TRBJ1-2	many	14	TRBD1	TRBV27	CASSYRQGDYGYTF	TGTGCCAGCAGTTATCGACAGGGGGACTATGGCTACACCTTC
TRBJ2-5	NA	15	NA	TRBV3-1	CASTVTGTWEETQYF	TGTGCCAGCACGGTCACCGGGACCTGGGAGGAGACCCAGTACTTC
TRBJ2-2	many	13	NA	TRBV9	CASSVGGTGELFF	TGTGCCAGCAGCGTGGGGGGCACCGGGGAGCTGTTTTTT
TRBJ1-6	NA	13	NA	TRBV6-1	CASSDGWDSPLHF	TGTGCCAGCAGTGATGGTTGGGATTCACCCCTCCACTTT
TRBJ2-1	many	17	TRBD2	TRBV20-1	CSANRLAVESSYNEQFF	TGCAGTGCTAATCGGCTAGCGGTTGAGAGCTCCTACAATGAGCAGTTCTTC
TRBJ2-3	many	17	TRBD2	TRBV27	CASSSLVPAGVSDTQYF	TGTGCCAGCAGTTCCCTCGTCCCAGCGGGAGTGTCAGATACGCAGTATTTT
TRBJ2-1	NA	17	TRBD2	TRBV5-1	CASSLRTSGGAYNEQFF	TGCGCCAGCAGCTTGAGGACTAGCGGGGGGGCCTACAATGAGCAGTTCTTC
TRBJ2-1	many	11	NA	TRBV20-1	CSARGGGEQFF	TGCAGTGCTAGAGGTGGCGGCGAGCAGTTCTTC
TRBJ1-1	many	15	NA	TRBV13	CASSLGPVTNTEAFF	TGTGCCAGCAGCTTGGGTCCGGTGACAAACACTGAAGCTTTCTTT
TRBJ2-7	many	17	TRBD1	TRBV11-2	CASSLWDREGGSYEQYF	TGTGCCAGCAGCTTGTGGGACAGGGAGGGAGGTTCCTACGAGCAGTACTTC
TRBJ2-2	many	13	TRBD1	TRBV27	CASSYQGAGELFF	TGTGCCAGCAGTTACCAGGGGGCCGGGGAGCTGTTTTTT
TRBJ2-2	medium-sized	12	NA	TRBV7-2	CARLGAGGELFF	TGTGCCAGGTTGGGGGCGGGCGGGGAGCTGTTTTTT
TRBJ2-7	NA	15	TRBD2	TRBV5-6	CASSLEAGLGYEQYF	TGTGCCAGCAGCTTGGAAGCGGGGTTAGGTTACGAGCAGTACTTC
TRBJ2-1	many	14	NA	TRBV5-5	CASSLTDWDNEQFF	TGTGCCAGCAGCCTGACAGACTGGGACAATGAGCAGTTCTTC